Below are 27 T cell receptor beta chains sequenced from a single sample in a study of blood T cell repertoires in COVID-19. Only in-frame clones appear in the TCRdb table, and some are missing; sequencing was by immunoSEQ multiplex PCR. The sample has approximately 50,000 clones; about 86% are singletons. What was sequenced was peripheral blood. The receptor source for this set is a woman over 75 with acute or convalescent COVID-19.

This chain links TRBV5-1 with TRBJ1-1, with TRBD1 identical over 10 bases. CDR3 length: 15 residues. V was clipped by 4 bases and J by 3 bases; unmatched bases: 6. CDR1 and CDR2 from the germline V gene are SGHRS and YFSETQ. CDR3 coding DNA: TGCGCCAGCAGCACCGGACAGGGGGGGTACACTGAAGCTTTCTTT. Its translation is CASSTGQGGYTEAFF.

The chain couples TRBV29-1 to TRBJ1-1; D gene uncertain. Per the germline V gene, CDR1 is SQVTM and CDR2 is ANQGSEA. The CDR3 spans 14 residues. The ends were cut back, 7 bases at V and 4 bases at J, with 19 bases in the middle. CDR3 sequence (DNA): TGCAGCGCCGGGCGGGGAACTTTCGGCACTGAAGCTTTCTTT. This codes for CSAGRGTFGTEAFF. Based on the CDR3 plus reference TRBV29-1 and TRBJ1-1, the full variable domain is SAVISQKPSRDICQRGTSLTIQCQVDSQVTMMFWYRQQPGQSLTLIATANQGSEATYESGFVIDKFPISRPNLTFSTLTVSNMSPEDSSIYLCSAGRGTFGTEAFFGQGTRLTVV.

The chain links TRBV29-1 to TRBJ2-1, with 10 bases that match TRBD2. The trim removed 4 bases at V and 8 bases at J, leaving 8 bases unmatched. The CDR3 covers 14 residues. Germline values: CDR1 SQVTM, CDR2 ANQGSEA. The chain's CDR3 is CSVARTSGGDEQFF. Here the CDR3 DNA reads TGCAGCGTTGCCAGGACTAGCGGTGGGGATGAGCAGTTCTTC.

The chain joins TRBV2 to TRBJ1-2, with 10 bases aligning to TRBD1. Germline CDR1 and CDR2: SNHLY and FYNNEI. The J segment lost 8 bases and the V segment lost 4 bases, leaving 10 bases of the junction unmatched. This CDR3 region has 15 residues. The CDR3 spells CASSGPRQGAGGYTF. The CDR3 region has the DNA TGTGCCAGCAGTGGGCCAAGACAGGGGGCGGGCGGCTACACCTTC.

The chain carries TRBV5-1 and TRBJ1-4, with D possibly matching TRBD1 (5 bases). This CDR3 comprises 14 residues. Looked up from germline, CDR1 is SGHRS and CDR2 is YFSETQ. Trimming took 3 bases from V and 5 from J, leaving 11 bases between them. The CDR3 sequence is CASSWGGNNEKLFF. The CDR3 region has the DNA TGCGCCAGCAGCTGGGGGGGTAACAATGAAAAACTGTTTTTT.

With regard to this clone: A read error may account for a junction end that differs from germline. CDR3 protein: CASSPGTGSRSPFHF. The CDR3 nucleotides read TGTGCCAGCAGCCCCGGGACAGGGTCACGATCACCCTTCCACTTT. This chain connects TRBV27 to TRBJ1-6, with 9 bases lining up with TRBD1. Germline loops: CDR1 MNHEY, CDR2 SMNVEV (reference sequence). The CDR3 extends over 15 amino acids.

The V gene is TRBV11-2, the J gene TRBJ1-2; the match to TRBD1 covers 11 bases. V gave up 5 bases and J gave up 9 bases; unmatched junction bases: 5. Germline V gene lookup returns CDR1 SGHAT and CDR2 FQNNGV. The CDR3 has 13 residues. CDR3 DNA: TGTGCCAGCAGCCAGGACAGGGGGCTTAGCTACACCTTC. It yields the protein CASSQDRGLSYTF.

The chain recombines TRBV2 with TRBJ1-1; D unresolved. The CDR3 sequence is 15 residues long. Germline CDR1 reads SNHLY; CDR2 reads FYNNEI. The germline V and J ends were trimmed by 3 bases and 0 bases, with 11 bases remaining between them. The CDR3 coding sequence is TGTGCCAGCAGTGATCACAGACGAATGAACACTGAAGCTTTCTTT. The encoded protein is CASSDHRRMNTEAFF.

This clone was seen once. The chain has TRBV3-1 (or the pseudogene TRBV3-2) and TRBJ2-1; 8 nucleotides match TRBD1. The CDR3 has 15 amino acids. The germline gives CDR1 LGHDT, CDR2 YNNKEL (reference sequence). The ends lost 4 bases at V and 7 bases at J; junction bases unmatched: 9. The CDR3 reads CASSLGQAGLNEQFF. CDR3 DNA: TGTGCCAGCAGCCTGGGACAGGCAGGGTTAAATGAGCAGTTCTTC.

This chain uses TRBV4-1 with TRBJ2-5; a possible D gene is TRBD2 (6 bases). This CDR3 is built from 17 residues. Deletions cut 0 bases from V and 3 bases from J, with 17 bases between. Germline V gives CDR1 MGHRA, CDR2 YSYEKL. Here the CDR3 reads CASSQERLGRGKETQYF. CDR3 sequence (DNA): TGCGCCAGCAGCCAAGAAAGGTTGGGCCGGGGGAAAGAGACCCAGTACTTC.

V gene TRBV10-3 combines with J gene TRBJ1-3; TRBD1 might be the D (6 bases). Germline V CDR1 and CDR2: ENHRY, SYGVKD. The CDR3 covers 15 residues. Between the trimmed V and J ends, which lost 3 bases and 2 bases, there was a span of 11 bases. CDR3 residues: CAISDQGRPGNTIYF. The CDR3 DNA sequence: TGTGCCATCAGTGATCAGGGGCGGCCTGGAAACACCATATATTTT.

This clone has more than one count but fewer than ten. The V and J genes are TRBV6-4 and TRBJ2-3, with 7 nucleotides matching TRBD2. V dropped 4 bases and J dropped 7; count of bases not matched to a gene: 5. The CDR3 runs to 13 residues. Per germline, CDR1 MRHNA and CDR2 SNTAGT. The CDR3 reads CASSADGGYTQYF. The CDR3 DNA reads TGTGCCAGCAGTGCCGACGGGGGGTATACGCAGTATTTT.

The chain recombines TRBV6-6 with TRBJ1-2, with D unresolved. This CDR3 is 14 amino acids long. V lost 5 bases to trimming and J lost 8 bases, with 18 bases between them. The germline V gene has CDR1 MNHNY and CDR2 SVGAGI (reference sequence). CDR3 protein: CASSPRILGEGYTF. CDR3 bases: TGTGCCAGCAGTCCGAGGATTTTGGGTGAGGGCTACACCTTC.

There are a few counts of this clone. The chain links TRBV28 to TRBJ1-5; D not certain. This CDR3 has 12 residues. V was shortened by 5 bases and J by 4 bases, with 6 bases between the two germline ends. Per germline, CDR1 MDHEN and CDR2 SYDVKM. The CDR3 region has the DNA TGTGCCAGCAGTCTAATTAATCAGCCCCAGCATTTT. This sequence encodes CASSLINQPQHF.

V is TRBV3-1 (or the pseudogene TRBV3-2) and J is TRBJ2-3; 10 nucleotides agree with TRBD2. The CDR3 is 15 residues long. Germline CDR1 reads LGHDT; CDR2 reads YNNKEL (reference sequence). Losses at the gene ends were 2 bases for V and 5 bases for J; bases not matched to a gene: 4. Here the CDR3 reads CASSQTLAGVDTQYF. The CDR3 DNA follows: TGTGCCAGCAGCCAAACCCTAGCGGGGGTAGATACGCAGTATTTT.

Worth noting for this clone: The germline gene is not matched at one end of the junction; a read error may be the cause. The chain has TRBV11-2 and TRBJ2-7; 9 bases match TRBD1. This CDR3 has 11 amino acids. The germline gives CDR1 SGHAT, CDR2 FQNNGV. The CDR3 DNA sequence: TGTGCCAGCAGCCTCCACAGGGGGCCTACCTTC. This gives the protein CASSLHRGPTF.

J is TRBJ1-4 and V is TRBV10-2; possible D gene TRBD1, 5 bases. Germline loops: CDR1 WSHSY, CDR2 SAAADI. The V end was cut by 1 base, the J end by 5 bases, with 8 bases between. The length of the CDR3 is 14 residues. DNA of the CDR3: TGCGCCAGCAGTGAGTTTGCAGGGAATGAAAAACTGTTTTTT. Translating it yields CASSEFAGNEKLFF.

The J gene is TRBJ2-5, the V gene TRBV29-1, with 12 nucleotides matching TRBD2. This CDR3 spans 14 amino acids. Per the germline V gene, CDR1 is SQVTM and CDR2 is ANQGSEA. After removal of 7 bases from V and 2 bases from J, the junction contained 5 bases not matched to a gene. The chain's CDR3 is CSGLAGESQETQYF. The CDR3 nucleotides read TGCAGCGGACTAGCGGGGGAATCTCAAGAGACCCAGTACTTC.

The rearrangement uses TRBV6-5 and TRBJ2-7; 7 bases agree with TRBD2. CDR1 and CDR2 from the germline V gene are MNHEY and SVGAGI. The CDR3 totals 14 residues. Germline trimming cut 10 bases from V and 1 base from J; bases unmatched to any gene: 10. The CDR3 region is CAISDGGISYEQYF. The CDR3 DNA is TGTGCCATCTCTGACGGGGGGATATCCTACGAGCAGTACTTC.

The chain combines TRBV19 with TRBJ1-2, with 9 nucleotides matching TRBD1. Germline values: CDR1 LNHDA, CDR2 SQIVND (reference sequence). The CDR3 totals 13 residues. Trimming removed 5 bases from V and 7 bases from J; junction bases left unmatched: 5. CDR3 in DNA: TGTGCCAGTAGTTTCGGACAGGGGACTGGCTACACCTTC. It is translated as CASSFGQGTGYTF.

This clone was recorded only once. The gene calls are TRBV7-9 and TRBJ2-1, with D perhaps matching TRBD2 (5 bases). Trimming took 0 bases from V and 6 from J, leaving 6 bases between them. The germline V gene has CDR1 SEHNR and CDR2 FQNEAQ (reference sequence). CDR3 length: 13 amino acids. CDR3 nucleotide sequence: TGTGCCAGCAGCTTAGCAGGAGGCAATGAGCAGTTCTTC. This translates into CASSLAGGNEQFF.

The chain has TRBV10-2 and TRBJ1-6; 8 nucleotides match TRBD1. The trim removed 6 bases at V and 8 bases at J, leaving 3 bases unmatched. The germline V gene has CDR1 WSHSY and CDR2 SAAADI. The CDR3 spans 13 residues. CDR3 in DNA: TGCGCCAGCAGCAGGGGGCCAGATTCACCCCTCCACTTT. It yields the protein CASSRGPDSPLHF.

This sequence joins TRBV11-2 and TRBJ2-1; 8 bases map to TRBD2. Germline values: CDR1 SGHAT, CDR2 FQNNGV. The CDR3 spans 16 residues. Trimming cost V 5 bases and J 6 bases; bases outside gene matches: 12. DNA for the CDR3: TGTGCCAGCAGCCCAAGTCGGGGGGGAGGCAGCAATGAGCAGTTCTTC. It specifies CASSPSRGGGSNEQFF.

This chain uses TRBV6-5 with TRBJ1-1; 7 positions agree with TRBD1. V dropped 8 bases and J dropped 3; count of bases not matched to a gene: 12. Germline values: CDR1 MNHEY, CDR2 SVGAGI. The CDR3 is made up of 15 amino acids. CDR3 bases: TGTGCCAGCTCGCCAAGAGAGGGGGCCCACACTGAAGCTTTCTTT. Protein product: CASSPREGAHTEAFF.

The genes are TRBV5-6 and TRBJ2-2; 7 bases agree with TRBD2. The CDR3 is 14 amino acids. From germline, CDR1 is SGHDT and CDR2 YYEEEE. V shed 4 bases, J shed 9 bases, and the junction held 9 bases outside the gene matches. This CDR3 is CASSPSPSGRELFF. In DNA form, the CDR3 reads TGTGCCAGCAGCCCCTCCCCGAGCGGGAGGGAGCTGTTTTTT.

V usage is TRBV6-5 and J usage is TRBJ2-3, with a tentative D call TRBD1 (6 bases). The V and J ends lost 10 bases and 0 bases respectively, with 17 bases between them. CDR1 and CDR2 (germline): MNHEY, SVGAGI. The CDR3 spans 15 residues. This CDR3 is CAIMWGPFSTDTQYF. CDR3 coding DNA: TGTGCCATTATGTGGGGGCCCTTTAGCACAGATACGCAGTATTTT.

The rearrangement joins TRBV6-5 to TRBJ2-3; D is unresolved. The CDR3 is 15 residues long. Per the germline V gene, CDR1 is MNHEY and CDR2 is SVGAGI. Trimming left V 0 bases short and J 2 bases short, with 9 bases between. CDR3 sequence reads: CASSYSSPATDTQYF. CDR3 DNA: TGTGCCAGCAGTTACTCGAGTCCCGCCACAGATACGCAGTATTTT.